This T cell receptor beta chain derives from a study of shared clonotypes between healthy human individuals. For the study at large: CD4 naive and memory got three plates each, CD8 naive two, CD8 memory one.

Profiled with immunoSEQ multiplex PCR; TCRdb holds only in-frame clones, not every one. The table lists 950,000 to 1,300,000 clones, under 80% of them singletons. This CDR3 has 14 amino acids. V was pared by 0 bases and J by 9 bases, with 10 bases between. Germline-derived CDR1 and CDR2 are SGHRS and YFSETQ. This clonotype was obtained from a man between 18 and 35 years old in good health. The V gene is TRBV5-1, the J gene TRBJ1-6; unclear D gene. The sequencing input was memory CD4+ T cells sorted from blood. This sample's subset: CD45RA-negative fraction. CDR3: CASSLGENISPLHF. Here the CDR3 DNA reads TGCGCCAGCAGCTTGGGTGAAAACATTTCACCCCTCCACTTT.